This T cell receptor (beta chain) was sequenced for a study of cytomegalovirus exposure and HLA in healthy donors (dated by TCRdb to 2015 to 2018). A note on the overall study: An earlier analysis of approximately 640 of the donors reported about 250 Gb of sequence data and roughly 100 million unique TCR beta sequences from 150 million to 200 million T cells. Roughly 290 gigabases of sequencing data and around 90 million unique TCR sequences made up an early release that covered approximately 700 HLA-typed donors. Among the approximately 400 genotyped donors, approximately 82% belonged to the genetic ancestry cluster associated with self-reported Caucasian donors. The aim of the study was to test whether cataloging public T cell receptors could identify signatures of past pathogen exposure. Using immunosequencing, the study profiled T cell repertoires from around 680 subjects and related those repertoires to cytomegalovirus serostatus. A separate validation cohort of approximately 130 different subjects was used in addition to the approximately 640-subject first cohort. High-throughput TCR immunosequencing, statistical association of individual TCRs with disease status, and machine learning were combined to predict cytomegalovirus infection status. A later analysis re-examined previously published TCR beta repertoires from 600 to 700 donors and added high-resolution HLA genotyping to investigate patterns of TCR occurrence. Rather than using new phenotypic data, the later analysis identified candidate immune exposures from TCR beta sequences and from how often those sequences occurred across donors. An earlier analysis of 587 of the donors applied high-throughput TCR beta sequencing to assess whether each TCR beta V gene segment acted as functional or pseudogenic. Donor age, sex, ethnicity and CMV serostatus were compiled together with the repertoire data. A later genetic analysis took genome-wide SNP genotypes for about three fifths of the roughly 700 donors and used that subset as a discovery cohort. All discovery cohort repertoires had been generated using a single sequencing platform. HLA typing covered class I and class II loci at four-digit resolution. Typing coverage differed by locus: A, B, C, DRB1 and DQB1 were typed in about 620-640 donors, DQA1 in about 550, DPA1 in over 600, and DPB1 in just under 480. Roughly 5 DR-DQ haplotypes were treated as single units for association and clustering because of strong linkage in the cohort. On average, roughly 250,000 unique TCR beta nucleotide sequences were sequenced per donor among 300 to 500 genotyped donors of the cohort, with roughly 18% of those sequences being non-productive. What the research found in general, with its limitations: When HLA alleles, especially DR and DQ, strongly co-occurred, TCR associations were difficult to assign to individual alleles. The cohort was sequenced for TCR beta chains only, and without alpha or paired-chain data the features that could be detected were limited. Linkage disequilibrium might explain the correlated functional status among segregating V segments, but an unknown experimental factor could not be ruled out. The sequencing pipeline was judged likely to have produced a cluster of highly shared sequence variants as a technical artifact. V-gene and J-gene trimming of TCR beta chains was associated with a missense DCLRE1C variant in a later genetic analysis, and the association was replicated in an independent cohort. In vitro tests confirmed that three of the cytomegalovirus-associated TCR beta chains recognize cytomegalovirus antigens. In a later analysis, HLA-associated TCR beta chains showed more clonal expansion and lower generation probabilities than non-associated chains that were equally common. In the study, around 150 TCR beta chains were listed as associated with cytomegalovirus. In a later analysis, 16,951 TCR beta sequences were associated with specific HLA alleles at a false discovery rate of 0.05. Some 15 rarely observed V segments, including chromosome 9 orphons, were excluded from the earlier analysis of approximately 500 of the donors because counts were too low. A further reported finding was that TCR beta sequences accurately predicted the HLA-A and HLA-B alleles for most subjects in the first cohort. Because HLA typing was unavailable for some donors at each locus, only the typed subset was used in association tests. CMV serostatus was the only immune exposure information available for the cohort. The authors suggested that the approach could potentially be extended to other disease states and immunological phenotypes. Several of the top co-occurrence clusters appeared to be linked to parvovirus B19, influenza, CMV and Epstein-Barr virus, according to a later analysis. According to a later analysis, most CMV-associated TCR beta chains appeared to be HLA-restricted, and the HLA associations seemed to be driven largely by CMV exposure. In both the original and validation cohorts, the classifier was reported to diagnose cytomegalovirus status with high specificity and sensitivity. Broadly in line with IMGT annotations, most TCR beta V segments showed up in productive rearrangements about 87% or about 30% of the time in an earlier analysis of a few hundred of the donors. While some public TCRs were present in many individuals, most TCR sequences turned up only very rarely across donors. In a later analysis, the rate of TCR association differed among HLA loci, with DRB1 alleles having the most associated TCRs and HLA-C alleles having the fewest. Compared with the approximately 720-donor mean, donors in an Asian-associated ancestry cluster had fewer N-insertions in productive TCRs, according to a later genetic analysis. The presence/absence analyses assumed that sequencing depth was roughly uniform across donors, and that assumption may not be true.

The sample holds a few counts of this clone. Its binding antigen is unknown. No much larger clone is present one base from it, and per-base qualities are unavailable. Library method: the immunoSEQ multiplex PCR assay. A mixture of 60 forward primers for TCR Vbeta segments and 13 reverse primers for TCR Jbeta segments was used in the multiplex PCR. The CDR3 region of rearranged TCR beta genes was amplified from genomic DNA with a multiplex PCR assay. On the Illumina HiSeq System, the amplified TCR beta libraries were sequenced as 87-base-pair reads. The study's processing was this. Across the roughly 640 repertoires, a later analysis counted some 80 million unique TCR beta chains, about 10 million of which were shared by at least two donors. Raw reads were error-corrected and collapsed into unique sequences with a nearest-neighbor algorithm that merged closely related sequences to remove PCR and sequencing errors. V, D and J gene segments were assigned by aligning CDR3 sequences to IMGT reference sequences. Each retained sequence needed at least a six-nucleotide match to both a V gene segment and a J gene segment. Rearrangements were classified as productive when the CDR3 lacked stop codons and remained in frame with V and J, and all other rearrangements were classified as non-productive. CDR3 was defined by IMGT convention, running from the second conserved V-encoded cysteine to the conserved J-encoded phenylalanine. Sequences without an unambiguous match to a single V gene segment were excluded from the earlier analysis of about 640 of the donors. An earlier analysis of 500 to 700 of the donors classified V segments as functional when productive rearrangements were above 56.7% and as segregating when the standard deviation between donors was above 5%. A statistical classification framework was built to diagnose cytomegalovirus status from the catalog of TCR beta chain sequences. In a later analysis, V and J genes were assigned by comparing TCR nucleotide sequences against IMGT/GENE-DB human TR gene sequences. Using the TCRdist pipeline, a later analysis assigned CDR3 sequences along with most-parsimonious VDJ recombination scenarios. In a later analysis, each TCR beta chain was defined by its CDR3 amino acid sequence together with its V-gene family, and reads lacking a unique V-gene family were excluded. As a way to deal with suspected cross-contamination and a sequencing artifact, a later analysis dropped roughly 600 nucleotide sequences that were highly shared and had low generation probability. In a later analysis, a clonal expansion index for each public chain was calculated from normalized within-repertoire ranks of inferred template counts. A later analysis computed generation probabilities with a VDJ recombination model fitted to out-of-frame rearrangements, and checked the results against IGoR. A later analysis scored TCR-TCR, TCR-HLA and TCR-CMV co-occurrence with hypergeometric tests, applying a repertoire-size bias correction to TCR pairs. False discovery rates were estimated in a later analysis by permuting HLA or CMV assignments 20 times. In a later analysis, co-occurring TCRs were grouped with DBSCAN, and TCRdist sequence similarity was added when clustering was performed within HLA-allele-positive subsets. Repertoires with fewer than 30,000 or more than 120,000 public chains were left out of co-occurrence clustering, as were five repertoires with anomalous nucleotide sharing. This immuneACCESS table, as held by TCRdb, lists in-frame sequences with V and J called but not all clones. Of the missing ones, under half trace to an unresolved V gene in checked studies; the others have no known cause. From that table come the V and J calls and clone size; the DNA was used to work out D and trimming. The sample table lists approximately 72,000 clones, 78% of them with a count of one. Clones ranked in the top ten supply around 5.8% of the sample.

The cohort consisted of 670 or so healthy bone marrow donors. Cohort members were all nominally healthy when sampled, although unrecorded immune exposures were likely present. The donor was CMV seropositive and belonged to the group of a few hundred seropositive cohort members. A peripheral blood sample was collected from each donor, and TCR beta sequencing was performed on peripheral blood mononuclear cells. The Qiagen DNeasy Blood Extraction Kit was used to extract genomic DNA from the blood cell samples. This TCR derives from a male donor in good health and CMV-seropositive. The sample comprised PBMCs.

The DNA sequence is TGTGCCAGTAGTTGGACAGGGACCAATCAGCCCCAGCATTTT. Its product reads: CASSWTGTNQPQHF. The V and J segments used are TRBV19 and TRBJ1-5; the junction holds 8 bases that match TRBD1. Its CDR3 holds 14 amino acids, cysteine through phenylalanine. Just the 42-base CDR3 DNA is kept, in frame starting at base 1. Reading the germline V gene (reference sequence) gives CDR1 LNHDA and CDR2 SQIVND. From V the trimming removes 5 bases and from J it removes 3 bases, while the gene matches leave 3 bases of the junction unaccounted for.